This T cell receptor (beta chain) was found in a study of T cells after yellow fever vaccination. TCRdb ran MiXCR on the 5' RACE reads and lists one entry per CDR3 protein. The profile shows 250,000 to 400,000 distinct CDR3 sequences, over 4% of them singletons. Comment on this clonotype: Its antigen is not identified. The junction and the germline gene differ at one end; a read error may be behind it.

There are 11 residues in the CDR3. Looked up from germline, CDR1 is SNHLY and CDR2 is FYNNEI. Study-level points and caveats: The study noted that FACS-sorted repertoires could contain abundant clonotypes contaminating from the bulk population.

The sample consisted of PBMCs, taken 5 days after the yellow fever booster vaccination. This TCR was recovered from a man aged 18 to 30 who received the YFV17D yellow fever vaccine. This chain uses TRBV2 with TRBJ1-1; unclear D gene. The CDR3 DNA reads TGTGCCAGCAGTGAAGGCACGGATATTAGATTT. Its protein is CASSEGTDIRF.